The 17 T cell receptor beta chains presented below share a single source sample, sequenced in a study of T cells in Graves' hyperthyroidism and ophthalmopathy (dated by TCRdb to between 2018 and 2020). Library preparation used multiplex PCR. The sequencing machine was an Illumina HiSeq 2000. The TCR beta CDR3 regions were amplified from the RNA transcripts. A first-round RT-PCR of the TCR CDR3 used the HTBI primer set with the Qiagen OneStep RT-PCR kit. Using fastp trimming at Q25 and MiXCR clonotype assembly, TCRdb reanalyzed the public sequencing data and kept in-frame beta chains. Every CDR3 protein is listed once, alongside the most common genes and DNA of its rows. For this sample there are hundreds of thousands of distinct CDR3 sequences; around 16% appear just once. The top ten clonotypes cover over 7.5% of the sample. Material for sequencing was blood. The receptors originated from a woman between 18 and 29 years old with Graves' hyperthyroidism.

This clonotype was found many times. V and J are TRBV12-3 or TRBV12-4 and TRBJ2-5, with TRBD2 identical over 9 bases. The length of the CDR3 is 16 residues. V was pared by 2 bases and J by 2 bases, with 6 bases of the junction left unmatched. The CDR3 spells CASSLTGTSLQETQYF. The CDR3 DNA reads as TGTGCCAGCAGTTTAACCGGGACTAGCTTACAAGAGACCCAGTACTTC.

The chain has TRBV5-1 and TRBJ1-5, with 7 bases that match TRBD1. This CDR3 is built from 16 residues. Germline loops: CDR1 SGHRS, CDR2 YFSETQ. J gave up 1 base and V 0 bases, and 4 bases lay outside the gene matches. CDR3 DNA sequence: TGCGCCAGCAGCTTGGACGGGGACAGAAGCAATCAGCCCCAGCATTTT. It encodes CASSLDGDRSNQPQHF.

This clonotype is a singleton in its sample. J is TRBJ2-7 and V is TRBV6-5; weak D call: TRBD2 (6 bases). Trimming pared 4 bases from V and 0 bases from J, leaving 10 bases between. This CDR3 is 14 amino acids long. The germline V gene encodes CDR1 MNHEY and CDR2 SVGAGI. CDR3 amino acids: CASSLPDYSYEQYF. CDR3 DNA: TGTGCCAGCAGTTTACCGGACTACTCCTACGAGCAGTACTTC.

CDR3 in amino acids: CASSLKEQVFKETQYF. For the CDR3, the DNA is TGTGCCAGCAGCTTAAAAGAACAGGTGTTCAAGGAGACCCAGTACTTC. V and J are TRBV7-9 and TRBJ2-5, with a weak D call TRBD1 (5 bases). This CDR3 contains 16 residues. CDR1 SEHNR and CDR2 FQNEAQ come from the germline V gene (reference sequence). V shed 2 bases and J shed 5 bases, with 18 bases lying between them.

This clonotype was seen only a few times. The gene calls are TRBV19 and TRBJ2-7; TRBD1 matches 8 bases. The V and J ends lost 3 bases and 4 bases, in that order; junction bases with no gene match: 5. The CDR3 runs 14 residues. Germline CDR1 and CDR2: LNHDA and SQIVND (reference sequence). The CDR3 sequence: CASSIGQGRYEQYF. The CDR3 DNA is TGTGCCAGTAGTATCGGACAGGGCAGGTACGAGCAGTACTTC.

This clonotype was detected ten times or more. The V call is TRBV6-1, the J call TRBJ1-5, with D uncertain. CDR3 length equals 14 residues. Trimming shortened V by 6 bases and J by 4 bases, and 13 bases separated the two germline ends. Germline V CDR1 and CDR2: MNHNS, SASEGT. The CDR3 nucleotides are TGTGCCAGCAGCCTTGGACCGGGGAATCAGCCCCAGCATTTT. Translation: CASSLGPGNQPQHF.

This clonotype was observed at least ten times. V gene TRBV5-1 combines with J gene TRBJ2-3, with D tentatively TRBD1 (6 bases). This CDR3 comprises 14 residues. CDR1 and CDR2 (germline): SGHRS, YFSETQ. V lost 4 bases to trimming and J lost 2 bases, with 11 bases between them. The CDR3 protein is CASSVGQLTDTQYF. In nucleotides, the CDR3 is TGCGCCAGCAGCGTCGGACAGCTCACAGATACGCAGTATTTT. Looking up the rest from reference TRBV5-1 and TRBJ2-3 gives the full variable domain: KAGVTQTPRYLIKTRGQQVTLSCSPISGHRSVSWYQQTPGQGLQFLFEYFSETQRNKGNFPGRFSGRQFSNSRSEMNVSTLELGDSALYLCASSVGQLTDTQYFGPGTRLTVL.

This clonotype was recorded many times. The chain couples TRBV12-3 or TRBV12-4 to TRBJ2-5, with 11 nucleotides matching TRBD2. CDR3 length equals 16 residues. V was pared by 4 bases and J by 1 base, with 5 bases of the junction left unmatched. CDR3 bases: TGTGCCAGCAGTTCTCCTAGCGGGGGGTCCCAAGAGACCCAGTACTTC. Encoded protein: CASSSPSGGSQETQYF.

The chain has TRBV20-1 and TRBJ1-6; D unclear. Germline V gene data show CDR1 as DFQATT and CDR2 as SNEGSKA (reference sequence). CDR3 size: 13 residues. With 6 bases removed from V and 3 bases from J, the gap between germline ends came to 9 bases. The CDR3 sequence: CSAKAGYNSPLHF. CDR3 sequence (DNA): TGCAGTGCCAAAGCGGGCTATAATTCACCCCTCCACTTT.

This clonotype was detected ten times or more. The chain combines TRBV2 with TRBJ1-1; D is ambiguous. Trimming removed 3 bases at V and 3 bases at J, with 5 bases between. Germline V CDR1 and CDR2: SNHLY, FYNNEI. The length of the CDR3 is 12 residues. CDR3 sequence (DNA): TGTGCCAGCAGTGAGATTTACACTGAAGCTTTCTTT. The encoded protein is CASSEIYTEAFF.

This clonotype was detected ten times or more. The CDR3 DNA reads as TGTGCCAGCTCACAAGGGCCTCACGGGAGGTTTTCCTACAATGAGCAGTTCTTC. It codes for CASSQGPHGRFSYNEQFF. The chain couples TRBV18 to TRBJ2-1, with TRBD2 identical over 7 bases. The CDR3 covers 18 residues. The germline V gene has CDR1 KGHSH and CDR2 LQKENI. J gave up 1 base and V 4 bases, and 13 bases lay outside the gene matches.

The gene calls are TRBV4-1 and TRBJ2-1; D is undetermined. Per germline, CDR1 MGHRA and CDR2 YSYEKL. V was clipped by 3 bases and J by 0 bases, with 9 bases between them. The CDR3 contains 15 residues. The CDR3 is CASSHDQVSYNEQFF. The DNA of the CDR3 is TGCGCCAGCAGCCACGACCAAGTCTCCTACAATGAGCAGTTCTTC.

In this sample, this clonotype turned up a few times. The rearrangement joins TRBV6-1 to TRBJ1-2, with 9 bases lining up with TRBD1. The CDR3 totals 15 residues. Germline lookup yields CDR1 MNHNS and CDR2 SASEGT. J lost 1 base, V lost 1 base, and 1 base had no gene match. CDR3: CASSEVGQGNYGYTF. The CDR3 nucleotides read TGTGCCAGCAGTGAAGTGGGACAGGGTAACTATGGCTACACCTTC.

This clonotype was detected ten times or more. The chain carries TRBV2 and TRBJ2-5; D ambiguous. V was pared by 5 bases and J by 7 bases, with 8 bases between. Germline-derived CDR1 and CDR2 are SNHLY and FYNNEI. CDR3 length equals 11 residues. As DNA, the CDR3 is TGTGCCAGCAGTCGTTCCGGGACCCAGTACTTC. Encoded protein: CASSRSGTQYF.

This clonotype has at least ten counts. The chain joins TRBV28 to TRBJ2-7; possibly TRBD1 or TRBD2 for D (5 bases each). This CDR3 region has 15 residues. Germline lookup yields CDR1 MDHEN and CDR2 SYDVKM. Trimming removed 4 bases at V and 8 bases at J, with 21 bases between. This chain's CDR3 is CASSSYRDRDRKQYF. The CDR3 nucleotides read TGTGCCAGCAGTTCATACCGGGACCGCGACCGGAAGCAGTACTTC. The variable domain in full, completed from reference TRBV28 and TRBJ2-7, reads DVKVTQSSRYLVKRTGEKVFLECVQDMDHENMFWYRQDPGLGLRLIYFSYDVKMKEKGDIPEGYSVSREKKERFSLILESASTNQTSMYLCASSSYRDRDRKQYFGPGTRLTVT.

This clonotype was counted ten times or more. This chain joins TRBV15 and TRBJ1-5; possible D gene TRBD1, 6 bases. Germline assignment: CDR1 LNHNV and CDR2 YYDKDF (reference sequence). V was clipped by 3 bases and J by 2 bases, with 11 bases between them. The CDR3 is 15 amino acids. In DNA form, the CDR3 reads TGTGCCACCAGCAGTACAGGGAATGGCAATCAGCCCCAGCATTTT. Protein: CATSSTGNGNQPQHF.

This clonotype has at least ten counts. V and J are TRBV7-9 and TRBJ2-1; the D gene is possibly TRBD2 (6 bases). The CDR3 runs to 16 residues. The ends were cut back, 8 bases at V and 6 bases at J, with 23 bases in the middle. Germline CDR1 and CDR2: SEHNR and FQNEAQ (reference sequence). In DNA, the CDR3 is TGTGCCAGCCGGGGGTTCAGGACATTGGCGAGCAATGAGCAGTTCTTC. This codes for CASRGFRTLASNEQFF. The variable domain in full, with the rest retrieved from reference TRBV7-9 and TRBJ2-1, is DTGVSQNPRHKITKRGQNVTFRCDPISEHNRLYWYRQTLGQGPEFLTYFQNEAQLEKSRLLSDRFSAERPKGSFSTLEIQRTEQGDSAMYLCASRGFRTLASNEQFFGPGTRLTVL.